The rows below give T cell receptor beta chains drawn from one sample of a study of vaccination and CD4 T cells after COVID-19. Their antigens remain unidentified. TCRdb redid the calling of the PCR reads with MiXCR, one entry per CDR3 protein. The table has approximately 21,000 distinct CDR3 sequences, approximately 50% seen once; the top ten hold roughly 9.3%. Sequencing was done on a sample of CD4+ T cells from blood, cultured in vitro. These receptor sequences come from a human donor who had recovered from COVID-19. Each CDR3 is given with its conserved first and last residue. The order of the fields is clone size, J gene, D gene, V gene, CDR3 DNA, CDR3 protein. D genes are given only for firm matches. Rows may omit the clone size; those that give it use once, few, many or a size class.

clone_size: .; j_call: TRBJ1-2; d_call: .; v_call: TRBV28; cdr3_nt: TGTGCCAGCAGTTCCCGGACCTATGGCTACACCTTC; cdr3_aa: CASSSRTYGYTF
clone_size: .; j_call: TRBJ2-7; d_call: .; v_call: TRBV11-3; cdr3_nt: TGTGCCAGCAGCTTAAGGGCTCCCGAGGACGAGCAGTACTTC; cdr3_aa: CASSLRAPEDEQYF
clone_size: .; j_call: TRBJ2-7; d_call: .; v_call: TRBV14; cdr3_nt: TGTGCCAGCAGCCAAGATTCACTTCGGGGGACCCACGAGCAGTACTTC; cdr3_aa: CASSQDSLRGTHEQYF
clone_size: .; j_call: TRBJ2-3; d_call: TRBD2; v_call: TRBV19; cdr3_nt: TGTGCCAGTAGTATAGGGGGGGGGACAGATACGCAGTATTTT; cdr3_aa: CASSIGGGTDTQYF
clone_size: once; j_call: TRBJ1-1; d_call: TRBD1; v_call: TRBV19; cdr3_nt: TGTGCCAGTAGTATCACGGACAGGGGCTCCCCTGAAGCTTTCTTT; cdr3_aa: CASSITDRGSPEAFF
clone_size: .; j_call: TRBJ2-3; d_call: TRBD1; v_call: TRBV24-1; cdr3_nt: TGTGCCACCAGTGATGCCGACAGGGTGAGGACAGATACGCAGTATTTT; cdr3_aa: CATSDADRVRTDTQYF
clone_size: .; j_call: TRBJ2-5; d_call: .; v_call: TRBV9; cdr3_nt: TGTGCCAGCAGCCCCAGGAGTACCCAAGAGACCCAGTACTTC; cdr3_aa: CASSPRSTQETQYF
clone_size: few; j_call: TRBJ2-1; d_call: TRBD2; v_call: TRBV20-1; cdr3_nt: TGCAGTGCTGCAGTACCCCTTAGCGGGAGAACCTACAATGAGCAGTTCTTC; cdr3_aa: CSAAVPLSGRTYNEQFF
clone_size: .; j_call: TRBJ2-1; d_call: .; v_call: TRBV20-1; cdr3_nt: TGCAGTGCTAGAGATGGCAGGACCCACTCCAATGAGCAGTTCTTC; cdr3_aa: CSARDGRTHSNEQFF
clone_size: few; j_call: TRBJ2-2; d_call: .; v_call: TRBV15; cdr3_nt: TGTGCCACCAGCAGAGATGGGGGGAACACCGGGGAGCTGTTTTTT; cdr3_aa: CATSRDGGNTGELFF
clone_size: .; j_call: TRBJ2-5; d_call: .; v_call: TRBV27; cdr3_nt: TGTGCCAGCAGTCCCACCTCAGGGAGGAAAGAGACCCAGTACTTC; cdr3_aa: CASSPTSGRKETQYF
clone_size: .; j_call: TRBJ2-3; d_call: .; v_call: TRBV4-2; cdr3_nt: TGTGCCAGCAGCCAAGTTAGGGCAGATACGCAGTATTTT; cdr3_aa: CASSQVRADTQYF
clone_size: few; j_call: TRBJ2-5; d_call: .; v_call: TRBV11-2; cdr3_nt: TGTGCCAGCAGCTTGAATTCCCCGGGGACCCAGTACTTC; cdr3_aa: CASSLNSPGTQYF
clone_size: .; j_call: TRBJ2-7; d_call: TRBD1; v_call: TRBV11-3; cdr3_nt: TGTGCCAGCGGACGACAGGGTAAGGTTGACGAGCAGTACTTC; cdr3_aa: CASGRQGKVDEQYF
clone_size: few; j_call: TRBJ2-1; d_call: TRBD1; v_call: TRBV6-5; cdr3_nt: TGTGCCAGCAGTTCGACAGGGACAGGGGGCCACAATGAGCAGTTCTTC; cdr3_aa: CASSSTGTGGHNEQFF
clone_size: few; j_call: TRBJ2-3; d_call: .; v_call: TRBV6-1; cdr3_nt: TGTGCCAGCAGGCTGGAGGCGTTAGATACGCAGTATTTT; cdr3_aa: CASRLEALDTQYF
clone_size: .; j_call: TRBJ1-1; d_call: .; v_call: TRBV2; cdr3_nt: TGTGCCAGCAGTCCCCTTAAAGACTCCATGAACACTGAAGCTTTCTTT; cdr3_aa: CASSPLKDSMNTEAFF
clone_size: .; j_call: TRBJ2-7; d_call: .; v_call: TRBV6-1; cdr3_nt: TGTGCCAGCAGTGAAGCGTGGCAGGTTCCCTACGAGCAGTACTTC; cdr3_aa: CASSEAWQVPYEQYF
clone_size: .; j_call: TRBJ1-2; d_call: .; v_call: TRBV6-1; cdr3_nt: TGTGCCAGCAGTGGGGGAAGTGGGGGCTATGGCTACACCTTC; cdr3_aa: CASSGGSGGYGYTF
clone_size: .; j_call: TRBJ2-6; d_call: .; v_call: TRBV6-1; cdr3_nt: TGTGCCAGCAGTGAGGGGGCCGGGACACGGAACTCTGGGGCCAACGTCCTGACTTTC; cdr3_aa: CASSEGAGTRNSGANVLTF
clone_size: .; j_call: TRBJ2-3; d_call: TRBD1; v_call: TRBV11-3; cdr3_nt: TGTGCCAGCAGCTCAGCAGGGGGCGGCGATACGCAGTATTTT; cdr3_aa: CASSSAGGGDTQYF
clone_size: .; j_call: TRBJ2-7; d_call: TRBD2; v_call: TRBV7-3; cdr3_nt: TGTGCCAGCAGCTCGGGACTAGCCCCCTACGAGCAGTACTTC; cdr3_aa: CASSSGLAPYEQYF
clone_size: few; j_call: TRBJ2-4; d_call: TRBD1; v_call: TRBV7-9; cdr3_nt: TGTGCCAGCAGTATACAGGGGGGCAAAAACATTCAGTACTTC; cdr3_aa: CASSIQGGKNIQYF
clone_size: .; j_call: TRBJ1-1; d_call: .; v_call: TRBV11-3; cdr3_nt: TGTGCCAGCAGGGTGGCCGGGGAAATGAACACTGAAGCTTTCTTT; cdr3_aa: CASRVAGEMNTEAFF
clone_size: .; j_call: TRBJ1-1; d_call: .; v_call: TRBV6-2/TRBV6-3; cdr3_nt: TGTGCCAGCAGTTACTCGGGAGGAAACACTGAAGCTTTCTTT; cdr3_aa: CASSYSGGNTEAFF
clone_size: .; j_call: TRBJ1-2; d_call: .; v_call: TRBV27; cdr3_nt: TGTGCCAGCAGTTTAGGGGGGCACGGCTACACCTTC; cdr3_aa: CASSLGGHGYTF
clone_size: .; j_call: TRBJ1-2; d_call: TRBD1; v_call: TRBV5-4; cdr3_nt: TGTGCCAGCAGCAGAACACGGGACAGGGCCCGTGGCTACACCTTC; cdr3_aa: CASSRTRDRARGYTF
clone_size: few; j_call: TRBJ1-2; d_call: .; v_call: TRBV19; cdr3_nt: TGTGCCAGGATGATCCCGGGAAGTGTAGGCTATGGCTACACCTTC; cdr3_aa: CARMIPGSVGYGYTF
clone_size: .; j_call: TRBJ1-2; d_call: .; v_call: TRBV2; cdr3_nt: TGTGCCAGCAGTGACAATTTCTATGGCTACACCTTC; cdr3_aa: CASSDNFYGYTF
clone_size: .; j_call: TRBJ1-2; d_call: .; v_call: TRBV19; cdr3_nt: TGTGCCAGTAGTACGGGACGGAGCTATGGCTACACCTTC; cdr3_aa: CASSTGRSYGYTF
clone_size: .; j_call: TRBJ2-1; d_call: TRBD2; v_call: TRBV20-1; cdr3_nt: TGCAGTGCTAGAGATGCCGGACTAGCCGGCAATGAGCAGTTCTTC; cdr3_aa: CSARDAGLAGNEQFF
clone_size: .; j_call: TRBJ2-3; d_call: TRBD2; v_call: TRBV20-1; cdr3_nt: TGCAGTGCTAGAGAACACCGACTAGCGGGGGGGCAAGATACGCAGTATTTT; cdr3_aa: CSAREHRLAGGQDTQYF
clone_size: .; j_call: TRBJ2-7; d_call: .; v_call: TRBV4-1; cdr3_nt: TGCGCCAGCAGCCAAGGTTTATTGGAGGTGAAATACGAGCAGTACTTC; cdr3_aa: CASSQGLLEVKYEQYF
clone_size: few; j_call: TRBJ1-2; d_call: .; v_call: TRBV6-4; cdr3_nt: TGTGCCAGCAGTGACTCGATAATTGAGGGGGTTAATGGCTACACCTTC; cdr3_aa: CASSDSIIEGVNGYTF
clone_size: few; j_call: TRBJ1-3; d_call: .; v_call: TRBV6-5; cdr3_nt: TGTGCCAGCAGTTTCGGCTCTGGAAACACCATATATTTT; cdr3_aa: CASSFGSGNTIYF
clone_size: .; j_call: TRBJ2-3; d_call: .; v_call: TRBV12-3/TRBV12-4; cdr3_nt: TGTGCCAGCAGTTTCGGGAAGGCGGATACGCAGTATTTT; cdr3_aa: CASSFGKADTQYF
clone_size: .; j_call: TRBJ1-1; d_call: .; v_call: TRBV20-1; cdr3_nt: TGCAGTGCTAGACACGCGAACACTGAAGCTTTCTTT; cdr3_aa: CSARHANTEAFF
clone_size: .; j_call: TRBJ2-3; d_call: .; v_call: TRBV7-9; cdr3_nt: TGTGCCAGCAGCGAAAAAGGCCCAGATACGCAGTATTTT; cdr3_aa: CASSEKGPDTQYF
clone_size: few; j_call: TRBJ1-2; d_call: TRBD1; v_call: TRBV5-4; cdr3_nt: TGTGCCAGCAGCAACGACAGGGGGCGAGGGTTAAATGGCTACACCTTC; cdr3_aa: CASSNDRGRGLNGYTF
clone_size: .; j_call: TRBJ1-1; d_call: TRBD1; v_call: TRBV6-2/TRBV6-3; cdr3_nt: TGTGCCATCGGGACAGGGTGGGGGAGCACTGAAGCTTTCTTT; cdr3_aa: CAIGTGWGSTEAFF
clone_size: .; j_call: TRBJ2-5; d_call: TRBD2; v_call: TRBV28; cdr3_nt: TGTGCCAGCAGTTTAAAGACTAGCGGGGGAGGGGGGCAAGAGACCCAGTACTTC; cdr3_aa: CASSLKTSGGGGQETQYF
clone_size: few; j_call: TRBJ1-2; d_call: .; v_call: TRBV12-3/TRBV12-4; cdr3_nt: TGTGCCAGCAGTTTATCACGGGGGCCGGCCTATGGCTACACCTTC; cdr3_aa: CASSLSRGPAYGYTF
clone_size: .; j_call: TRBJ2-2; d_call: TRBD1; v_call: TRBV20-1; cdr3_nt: TGCAGTGCTAAAGGGTCCGGACAGGGGGCGAGCACCGGGGAGCTGTTTTTT; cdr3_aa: CSAKGSGQGASTGELFF
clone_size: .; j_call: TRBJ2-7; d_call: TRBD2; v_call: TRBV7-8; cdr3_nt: TGTGCCAGCAGCGCCCCCGGGAGGTCCTACGAGCAGTACTTC; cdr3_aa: CASSAPGRSYEQYF
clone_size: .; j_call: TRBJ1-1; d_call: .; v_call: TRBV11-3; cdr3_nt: TGTGCCAGCAGCTTGGGGGATATGAACACTGAAGCTTTCTTT; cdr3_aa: CASSLGDMNTEAFF
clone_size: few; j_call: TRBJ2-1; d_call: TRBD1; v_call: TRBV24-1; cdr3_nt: TGTGCCACCAGCCGTAACAGGGGGAATGAGCAGTTCTTC; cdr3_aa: CATSRNRGNEQFF
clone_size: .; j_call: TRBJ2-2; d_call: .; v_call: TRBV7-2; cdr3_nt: TGTGCCAGCAGGGCAAGGGCCACCGGGGAGCTGTTTTTT; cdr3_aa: CASRARATGELFF
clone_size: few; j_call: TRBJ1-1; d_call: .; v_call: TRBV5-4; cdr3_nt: TGTGCCAGCAGCTTCGGAGGGGCGAACACTGAAGCTTTCTTT; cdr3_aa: CASSFGGANTEAFF
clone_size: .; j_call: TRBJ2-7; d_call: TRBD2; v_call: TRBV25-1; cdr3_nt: TGTGCCAGCAGTGAAAGGGCCTTAGCGGGGGCCTACGAGCAGTACTTC; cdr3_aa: CASSERALAGAYEQYF
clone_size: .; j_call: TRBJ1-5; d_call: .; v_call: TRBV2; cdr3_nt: TGTGCCAGCAACTGGGGTAGGGGCAGTCATCAGCCCCAGCATTTT; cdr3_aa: CASNWGRGSHQPQHF
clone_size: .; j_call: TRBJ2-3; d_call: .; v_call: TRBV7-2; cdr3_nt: TGTGCCAGCAGCCCACAGGTGACAGATACGCAGTATTTT; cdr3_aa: CASSPQVTDTQYF
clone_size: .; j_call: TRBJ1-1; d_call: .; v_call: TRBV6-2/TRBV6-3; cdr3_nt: TGTGCCAGCAGTTATCGGGGGAACACTGAAGCTTTCTTT; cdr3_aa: CASSYRGNTEAFF
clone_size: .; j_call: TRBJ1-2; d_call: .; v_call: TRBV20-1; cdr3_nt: TGCAGTGCTTCCCTTGGCTCCAACTATGGCTACACCTTC; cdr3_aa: CSASLGSNYGYTF
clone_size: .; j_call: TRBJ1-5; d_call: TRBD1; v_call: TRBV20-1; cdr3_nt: TGCAGTGCTAGGAGAGGGACAGGGTGGGAGCCCCAGCATTTT; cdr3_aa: CSARRGTGWEPQHF
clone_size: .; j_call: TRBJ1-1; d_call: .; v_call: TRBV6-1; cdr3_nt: TGTGCCAGCAGCCACAGATTGGGGAACACTGAAGCTTTCTTT; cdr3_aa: CASSHRLGNTEAFF
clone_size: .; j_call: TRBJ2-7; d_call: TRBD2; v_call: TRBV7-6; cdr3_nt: TGTGCCAGCAGCTTAGGGACTAGCGGGGGAGTCTACGAGCAGTACTTC; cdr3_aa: CASSLGTSGGVYEQYF
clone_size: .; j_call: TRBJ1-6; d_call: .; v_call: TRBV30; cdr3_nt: TGTGCCTGGAGTGGACAGAGCTCCTATAATTCACCCCTCCACTTT; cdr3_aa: CAWSGQSSYNSPLHF
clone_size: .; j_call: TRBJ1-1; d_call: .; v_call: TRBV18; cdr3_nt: TGTGCCAGCTCACCACGCTCGGGTGCGAACACTGAAGCTTTCTTT; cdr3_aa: CASSPRSGANTEAFF
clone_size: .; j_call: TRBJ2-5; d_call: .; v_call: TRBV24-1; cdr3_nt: TGTGCCACCAGTGAAGGGGGATTCGGGGAGACCCAGTACTTC; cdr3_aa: CATSEGGFGETQYF
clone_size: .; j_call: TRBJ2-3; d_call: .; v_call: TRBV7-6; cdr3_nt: TGTGCCAGCAGCTCCGGACACCGCGCCACAGATACGCAGTATTTT; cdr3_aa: CASSSGHRATDTQYF